This TCR beta chain was recovered during a study of blood T cell repertoires in COVID-19 (dated by TCRdb to the early 2020s). Regarding the complete study: Samples covering the acute and convalescent phases of COVID-19 were provided by collaborators in the United States, Italy and Spain. The prospective study material was composed of cDNA or gDNA derived from T cells, B-cell-depleted T cells, or PBMCs. Deeply sampled blood TCRbeta repertoires from subjects exposed to, actively infected with, or recovered from COVID-19 were included in the dataset. The repertoires were released in a freely available public database meant as a resource for research on the immune response to SARS-CoV-2. Samples came from the ongoing ImmuneRACE study (first 160 participants) plus 1,254 subjects from 6 global collaborators. Sample metadata almost always included a de-identified subject ID, COVID-19 status, age in years and sex. Where available, HLA class I and class II types were taken from metadata supplied by the sample provider and were not determined by assay-based typing. Study-level results and caveats: How much clinical and demographic metadata was included differed by source and by participant, and the metadata was provided uncurated.

TCRbeta CDR3 regions were amplified from genomic DNA by means of the immunoSEQ Assay, a bias-controlled multiplex PCR. The study's own analysis went as follows. Within the assay, amplification of reference gene primers was used to estimate how many nucleated cells each sample contained. To quantify the absolute abundance of each unique TCRbeta CDR3 rearrangement, sequence reads were collapsed and filtered. Productive Simpson clonality was computed per sample as the square root of Simpson's diversity index over productive rearrangements. The source is immuneACCESS, and TCRdb retained only in-frame sequences with V and J called. Part of the clones is not carried over; for the studies checked, unresolved V genes explain less than half of this, and the remainder is unexplained. The V and J calls and clone size are taken from that table; D and trimming were inferred from the DNA. Recorded for this sample are about 74,000 clones; around nine tenths of them occurred a single time. 1.4% to 1.5% of the sample is held by the ten biggest clonotypes.

Collaborating institutions collected whole blood in K2EDTA tubes following their own protocols. For TCRbeta analysis, collaborators shipped samples as frozen whole blood, isolated PBMCs, or DNA extracted from either of those sample types. For this clone: Its antigen target is currently unknown. Qualities for individual bases were not recorded, and no much larger clone is one base off.

The material sequenced was peripheral blood. The sequence came from a man aged 50 or older with acute or convalescent COVID-19.

The CDR3 is CASSQAASGQETQYF. The sequenced DNA: TGTGCCAGCAGCCAAGCCGCTAGCGGCCAAGAGACCCAGTACTTC. The chain joins TRBV4-2 to TRBJ2-5; 7 bases in the junction line up with TRBD2. From the cysteine up to the phenylalanine, the CDR3 has a length of 15 residues. Only CDR3 DNA is held: 45 bases, read in frame from base 1. Reading the germline V gene gives CDR1 LGHNA and CDR2 YNFKEQ. The germline V end is reduced by 1 base and the J end by 1 base; junction bases left unmatched: 3.